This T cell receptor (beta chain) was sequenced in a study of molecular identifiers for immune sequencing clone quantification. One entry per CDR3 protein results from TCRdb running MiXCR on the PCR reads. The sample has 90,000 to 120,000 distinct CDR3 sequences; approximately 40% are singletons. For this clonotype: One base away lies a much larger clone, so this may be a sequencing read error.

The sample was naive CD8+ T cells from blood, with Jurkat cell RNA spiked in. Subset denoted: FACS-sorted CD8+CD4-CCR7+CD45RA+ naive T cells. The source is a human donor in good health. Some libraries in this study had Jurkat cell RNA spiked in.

The CDR3 sequence is CSVELAGGPVDTQHF. In nucleotides, the CDR3 is TGCAGCGTTGAACTAGCGGGAGGGCCGGTAGATACGCAGCATTTT. The chain has TRBV29-1 and TRBJ2-3; D ambiguous. The J call is in doubt because the DNA end fits TRBJ1-5 better. CDR1 is SQVTM, CDR2 ANQGSEA, per germline. CDR3 size: 15 residues.